The TCR beta chain under discussion was sequenced for a study of cytomegalovirus exposure and HLA in healthy donors. With 60 Vbeta and 13 Jbeta primers, the PCR was carried out. Measured with immunoSEQ multiplex PCR; TCRdb has only the in-frame clones, and not every one. The sample has approximately 110,000 clones; about 74% are singletons. V was cut by 4 bases and J by 10 bases, with 17 bases left in between. The CDR3 runs to 14 residues. Germline CDR1 and CDR2: SGHAT and FQNNGV. The source material was PBMCs. The receptor comes from a woman aged 45-59 years in good health and CMV-seropositive. The J gene is TRBJ1-3, the V gene TRBV11-2; perhaps TRBD1 as D (6 bases). CDR3 region: CASSSGTNSGTIYF. CDR3 sequence (DNA): TGTGCCAGCAGCTCGGGGACAAATTCTGGGACCATATATTTT. Looking up the rest from reference TRBV11-2 and TRBJ1-3 gives the full variable domain: EAGVAQSPRYKIIEKRQSVAFWCNPISGHATLYWYQQILGQGPKLLIQFQNNGVVDDSQLPKDRFSAERLKGVDSTLKIQPAKLEDSAVYLCASSSGTNSGTIYFGEGSWLTVV.